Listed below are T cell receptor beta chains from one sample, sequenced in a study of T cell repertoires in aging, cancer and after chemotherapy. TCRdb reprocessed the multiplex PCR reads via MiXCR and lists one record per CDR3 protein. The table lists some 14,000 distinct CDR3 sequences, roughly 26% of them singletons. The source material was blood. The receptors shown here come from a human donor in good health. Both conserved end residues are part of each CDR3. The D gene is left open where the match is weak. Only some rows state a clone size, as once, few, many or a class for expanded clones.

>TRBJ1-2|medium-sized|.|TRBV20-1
CSARDGQGVYGYTF
TGCAGTGCTAGAGATGGGCAGGGCGTCTATGGCTACACCTTC
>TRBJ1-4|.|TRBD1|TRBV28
CASSSPGGTNEKLFF
TGTGCCAGCAGTTCCCCAGGGGGAACTAATGAAAAACTGTTTTTT
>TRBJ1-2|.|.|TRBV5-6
CASSFSGYGYGYTF
TGTGCCAGCAGCTTTTCAGGGTACGGCTATGGCTACACCTTC
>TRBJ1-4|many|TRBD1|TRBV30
CAWEQGGSEKLFF
TGTGCCTGGGAACAGGGGGGGTCAGAAAAACTGTTTTTT
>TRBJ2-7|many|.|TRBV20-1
CSARSRDYEQYF
TGCAGTGCTAGAAGCAGGGACTACGAGCAGTACTTC
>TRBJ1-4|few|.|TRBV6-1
CASSEAGLTNEKLFF
TGTGCCAGCAGTGAAGCGGGGTTGACTAATGAAAAACTGTTTTTT
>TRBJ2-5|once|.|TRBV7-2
CASSFGFQETQYF
TGTGCCAGCAGCTTTGGGTTCCAAGAGACCCAGTACTTC
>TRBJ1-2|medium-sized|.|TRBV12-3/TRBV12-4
CASSLAGTYGYTF
TGTGCCAGCAGTTTGGCAGGGACATATGGCTACACCTTC
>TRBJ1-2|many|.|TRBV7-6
CASSFGQTSLNYGYTF
TGTGCCAGCAGCTTCGGACAGACCTCTCTTAACTATGGCTACACCTTC
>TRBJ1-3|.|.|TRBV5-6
CASSTDGYPGNTIYF
TGTGCCAGCAGCACTGATGGGTATCCTGGAAACACCATATATTTT
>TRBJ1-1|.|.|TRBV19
CASRWTAASNTEAFF
TGTGCCAGTAGATGGACAGCGGCTTCGAACACTGAAGCTTTCTTT
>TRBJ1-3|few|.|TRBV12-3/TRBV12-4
CASSSFRGNTIYF
TGTGCCAGCAGTTCCTTTCGGGGAAACACCATATATTTT
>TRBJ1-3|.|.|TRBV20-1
CSARGRDTFSGNTIYF
TGCAGTGCTAGGGGCAGGGATACTTTTTCTGGAAACACCATATATTTT
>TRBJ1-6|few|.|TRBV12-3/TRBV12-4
CASSLNPYNSPLHF
TGTGCCAGCAGTTTGAACCCCTATAATTCACCCCTCCACTTT
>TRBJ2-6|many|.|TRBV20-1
CSALPRHRVSGANVLTF
TGCAGTGCTCTCCCGAGGCACAGGGTATCGGGGGCCAACGTCCTGACTTTC
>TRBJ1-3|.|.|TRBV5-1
CASSLAGYGNTIYF
TGCGCCAGCAGCCTCGCGGGGTATGGAAACACCATATATTTT
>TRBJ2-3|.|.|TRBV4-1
CASSQEGPTDTQYF
TGCGCCAGCAGCCAAGAGGGCCCCACAGATACGCAGTATTTT
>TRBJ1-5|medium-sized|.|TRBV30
CAWSSGRNQPQHF
TGTGCCTGGAGTTCCGGGCGTAATCAGCCCCAGCATTTT
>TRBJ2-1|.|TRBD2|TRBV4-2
CASSQQRGSYNEQFF
TGTGCCAGCAGCCAACAGCGGGGTTCCTACAATGAGCAGTTCTTC
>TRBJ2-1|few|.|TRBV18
CASSPRTEGYYNEQFF
TGTGCCAGCTCACCACGGACAGAGGGTTACTACAATGAGCAGTTCTTC
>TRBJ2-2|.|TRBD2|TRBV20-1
CSARGTSGGGFTGELFF
TGCAGTGCTAGAGGAACTAGCGGGGGGGGGTTCACCGGGGAGCTGTTTTTT
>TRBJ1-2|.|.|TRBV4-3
CASSQDVWVFNYGYTF
TGTGCCAGCAGCCAAGATGTGTGGGTCTTTAACTATGGCTACACCTTC
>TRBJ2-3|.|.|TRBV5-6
CASSPSPVGDTQYF
TGTGCCAGCAGCCCCAGCCCCGTCGGAGATACGCAGTATTTT
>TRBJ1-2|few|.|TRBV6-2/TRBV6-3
CASSRRYGYTF
TGTGCCAGCAGTCGAAGGTACGGCTACACCTTC
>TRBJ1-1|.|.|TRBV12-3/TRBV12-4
CASSLQGRTEAFF
TGTGCCAGCAGTTTGCAGGGGCGAACTGAAGCTTTCTTT
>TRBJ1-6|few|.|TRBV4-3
CASSQEVRANSPLHF
TGCGCCAGCAGCCAAGAGGTCAGGGCCAATTCACCCCTCCACTTT
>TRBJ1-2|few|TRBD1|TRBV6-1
CASSHRGSGYTF
TGTGCCAGCAGTCACAGGGGAAGTGGCTACACCTTC
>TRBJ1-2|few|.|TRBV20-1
CSAPRTANYGYTF
TGCAGTGCTCCCCGGACAGCTAACTATGGCTACACCTTC
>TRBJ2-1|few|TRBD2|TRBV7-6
CASSPGLAVYNEQFF
TGTGCCAGCAGCCCGGGACTAGCGGTATACAATGAGCAGTTCTTC
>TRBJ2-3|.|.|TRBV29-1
CSVEIWRGEGDTQYF
TGCAGCGTTGAGATCTGGAGGGGGGAGGGAGATACGCAGTATTTT
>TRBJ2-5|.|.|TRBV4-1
CASSQGGGTQYF
TGCGCCAGCAGCCAAGGAGGGGGGACCCAGTACTTC
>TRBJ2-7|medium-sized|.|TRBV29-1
CSVFDSVYEQYF
TGCAGCGTTTTTGACAGCGTCTACGAGCAGTACTTC
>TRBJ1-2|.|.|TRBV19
CASSIQVIRGFNYGYTF
TGTGCCAGTAGTATTCAAGTGATCCGGGGATTTAACTATGGCTACACCTTC
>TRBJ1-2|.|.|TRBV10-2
CASSAGPILYGYTF
TGCGCCAGCAGTGCGGGTCCGATCCTCTATGGCTACACCTTC
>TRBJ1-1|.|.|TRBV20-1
CSARSVEDRRKAFF
TGCAGTGCTAGAAGTGTGGAAGACAGGAGGAAAGCTTTCTTT
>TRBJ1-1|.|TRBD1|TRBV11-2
CASSLRTGNTEAFF
TGTGCCAGCAGCTTAAGGACAGGGAACACTGAAGCTTTCTTT
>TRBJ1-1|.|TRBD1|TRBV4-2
CASSQGTGGDEAFF
TGTGCCAGCAGCCAAGGGACAGGGGGCGATGAAGCTTTCTTT
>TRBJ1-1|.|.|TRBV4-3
CASSPRSSGRDTEAFF
TGCGCCAGCAGCCCTAGGAGTTCGGGTCGGGACACTGAAGCTTTCTTT
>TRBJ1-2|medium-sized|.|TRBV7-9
CASSTPRIMEYGYTF
TGTGCCAGCAGCACCCCCAGAATCATGGAGTATGGCTACACCTTC
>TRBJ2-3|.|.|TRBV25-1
CASSETRGTDTQYF
TGTGCCAGCAGCGAAACAAGGGGGACAGATACGCAGTATTTT
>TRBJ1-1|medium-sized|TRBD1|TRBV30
CAWGQTGKAFF
TGTGCCTGGGGACAGACAGGGAAAGCTTTCTTT
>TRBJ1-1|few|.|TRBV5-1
CASSKDTLNTEAFF
TGCGCCAGCAGCAAGGACACCTTGAACACTGAAGCTTTCTTT
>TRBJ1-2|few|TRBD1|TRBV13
CASSLGRGPGYTF
TGTGCCAGCAGCTTAGGAAGGGGGCCCGGCTACACCTTC
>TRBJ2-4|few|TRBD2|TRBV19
CASKTSGATKNIQYF
TGTGCCAGTAAGACTAGCGGGGCAACCAAAAACATTCAGTACTTC
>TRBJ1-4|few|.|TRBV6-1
CASSAGHSNEKLFF
TGTGCCAGCAGTGCGGGACACTCTAATGAAAAACTGTTTTTT
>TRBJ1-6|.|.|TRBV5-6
CASSLSVRDNSPLHF
TGTGCCAGCAGCTTATCCGTCAGAGATAATTCACCCCTCCACTTT
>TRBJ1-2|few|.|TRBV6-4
CATDPDNPRGYTF
TGTGCCACAGACCCCGACAACCCCCGGGGCTACACCTTC
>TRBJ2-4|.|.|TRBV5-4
CASSPDSNLAKNIQYF
TGTGCCAGCAGCCCGGACAGTAACTTAGCCAAAAACATTCAATACTTC
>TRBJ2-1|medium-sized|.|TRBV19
CASSIRYEQFF
TGTGCCAGTAGTATAAGATATGAGCAGTTCTTC
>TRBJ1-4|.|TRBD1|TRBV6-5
CASSLAGTGREKLFF
TGTGCCAGCAGTTTAGCCGGGACAGGGCGGGAAAAACTGTTTTTT
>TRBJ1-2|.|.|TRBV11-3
CASSSAGTRLWYGYTF
TGTGCCAGCAGCTCAGCCGGGACGCGCTTATGGTATGGCTACACCTTC
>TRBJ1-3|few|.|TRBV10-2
CASRQGGGNTIYF
TGCGCCAGCAGACAGGGAGGTGGAAACACCATATATTTT
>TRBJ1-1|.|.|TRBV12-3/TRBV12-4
CASSLGRLGGLLSEAFF
TGTGCCAGCAGTTTGGGAAGATTGGGAGGGCTTCTATCCGAAGCTTTCTTT
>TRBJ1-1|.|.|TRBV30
CAWQVWGGAYTEAFF
TGTGCCTGGCAGGTTTGGGGGGGCGCATACACTGAAGCTTTCTTT
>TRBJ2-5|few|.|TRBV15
CATSTGPETQYF
TGTGCCACCAGCACCGGCCCAGAGACCCAGTACTTC